A selection of T cell receptor beta chains follows, all from one sample in a study of CD8 T cells in ankylosing spondylitis. Via MiXCR, TCRdb re-called the 5' RACE reads, giving one row per CDR3 protein. The sample has 8,400 or so distinct CDR3 sequences, 3% to 5% seen once. Material for sequencing was blood, either unsorted or a sorted T cell fraction (not recorded which). The receptors shown here come from a female donor with ankylosing spondylitis or in good health (not recorded which). Both conserved end residues are part of each CDR3. The D gene is left open where the match is weak. A row's size may be missing; if present it is once, few, many or a size class.

D gene	clone size	CDR3 length	V gene	J gene	CDR3 DNA	CDR3 protein
.	medium-sized	15	TRBV9	TRBJ1-4	TGTGCCAGCAGCCCTGGAGGGGGGCGCAATGAAAAACTGTTTTTT	CASSPGGGRNEKLFF
.	many	14	TRBV9	TRBJ1-2	TGTGCCAGCAGCCCCCGGACAGCTAACTATGGCTACACCTTC	CASSPRTANYGYTF
TRBD2	many	16	TRBV9	TRBJ2-1	TGTGCCAGCAGCGAAGGACTAGCGGGGACTCACAATGAGCAGTTCTTC	CASSEGLAGTHNEQFF
TRBD2	medium-sized	14	TRBV9	TRBJ2-7	TGTGCCAGCAGCGTAGATGTTAGCGGGGATGAGCAGTACTTC	CASSVDVSGDEQYF
.	.	14	TRBV9	TRBJ2-5	TGTGCCAGCAGCGTAGCGACTATACAAGAGACCCAGTACTTC	CASSVATIQETQYF
TRBD1	medium-sized	15	TRBV9	TRBJ1-3	TGTGCCAGCAGCGTCGACAGGGTGGCTGGAAACACCATATATTTT	CASSVDRVAGNTIYF
TRBD2	.	18	TRBV9	TRBJ2-1	TGTGCCAGCAGCGTACGACCCCTGGGGGGGGGGTCCTACAATGAGCAGTTCTTC	CASSVRPLGGGSYNEQFF
TRBD2	few	15	TRBV9	TRBJ2-7	TGTGCCAGCAGCGAGGGGAGGGACTCCTCCTACGAGCAGTACTTC	CASSEGRDSSYEQYF
.	many	15	TRBV9	TRBJ1-6	TGTGCCAGCAGCGTACATAGGGGCCTGGATTCACCCCTCCACTTT	CASSVHRGLDSPLHF
.	many	16	TRBV9	TRBJ2-1	TGTGCCAGCAGCGTCGCAGGGAGTAGGGGGTACAATGAGCAGTTCTTC	CASSVAGSRGYNEQFF
.	medium-sized	15	TRBV9	TRBJ1-4	TGTGCCAGCAGTGAGGGGAGACCAACTAATGAAAAACTGTTTTTT	CASSEGRPTNEKLFF
.	many	11	TRBV9	TRBJ1-2	TGTGCCAGCAGCGAGGGGTATGGCTACACCTTC	CASSEGYGYTF
.	many	15	TRBV9	TRBJ1-5	TGTGCCAGCAGCGTAGCAGGAGGTCCCAGTCAGCCCCAGCATTTT	CASSVAGGPSQPQHF
TRBD1	few	15	TRBV9	TRBJ1-2	TGTGCCAGCAGCATATCCGGGACAGGGGGCTATGGCTACACCTTC	CASSISGTGGYGYTF
.	medium-sized	12	TRBV9	TRBJ2-1	TGTGCCAGCAGCGTAGCCGGGGCTGAGCAGTTCTTC	CASSVAGAEQFF
.	many	13	TRBV9	TRBJ1-2	TGTGCCAGCAGCGTAGGTGGGGACTATGGCTACACCTTC	CASSVGGDYGYTF
.	.	12	TRBV9	TRBJ2-7	TGTGCCAGCAGCGCCTCAGCTTACGAGCAGTACTTC	CASSASAYEQYF
TRBD1	many	14	TRBV9	TRBJ2-7	TGTGCCAGCAGCGTGGGACAGTCGGCCTACGAGCAGTACTTC	CASSVGQSAYEQYF
.	.	15	TRBV9	TRBJ2-3	TGTGCCAGCAGCGTAGACAGGGTGGGGGTAGATACGCAGTATTTT	CASSVDRVGVDTQYF
.	many	17	TRBV9	TRBJ2-6	TGTGCCAGCAGCCCAAGAGGGCCCGCACCCGGGGCCAACGTCCTGACTTTC	CASSPRGPAPGANVLTF
TRBD1	many	15	TRBV9	TRBJ2-3	TGTGCCAGCAGCGTAGGCAGACAGGGGCCGGATACGCAGTATTTT	CASSVGRQGPDTQYF
.	many	12	TRBV9	TRBJ2-1	TGTGCCAGCAGCGTATTCAGTACTGAGCAGTTCTTC	CASSVFSTEQFF
.	many	16	TRBV9	TRBJ1-3	TGTGCCAGCAGCGTAGAGTGGAGAGTCTCTGGAAACACCATATATTTT	CASSVEWRVSGNTIYF
TRBD1	many	14	TRBV9	TRBJ2-7	TGTGCCAGCAGCCAAAACAGGGGGAACAACGAGCAGTACTTC	CASSQNRGNNEQYF
.	few	16	TRBV9	TRBJ2-3	TGTGCCAGCAGCGTAGGTGAGACATACTACACAGATACGCAGTATTTT	CASSVGETYYTDTQYF
TRBD1	few	16	TRBV9	TRBJ1-1	TGTGCCAGCAGCCACGGCAAGGGGGCCCTCAACACTGAAGCTTTCTTT	CASSHGKGALNTEAFF
TRBD2	medium-sized	16	TRBV9	TRBJ2-7	TGTGCCAGCAGCCCCCTAGCGGGGGTCAGCTCCTACGAGCAGTACTTC	CASSPLAGVSSYEQYF
.	many	15	TRBV9	TRBJ2-2	TGTGCCAGCAGCGTCAGGGGCGCAGGCACCGGGGAGCTGTTTTTT	CASSVRGAGTGELFF
.	medium-sized	12	TRBV9	TRBJ2-3	TGTGCCAGCAGCGGGGGAGAAGATACGCAGTATTTT	CASSGGEDTQYF
TRBD2	few	18	TRBV9	TRBJ2-1	TGTGCCAGCAGCCCCCGGACTAGCGGGGGGGCCACCTACAATGAGCAGTTCTTC	CASSPRTSGGATYNEQFF
.	.	15	TRBV9	TRBJ2-2	TGTGCCAGCAGCGTAGCTAGGCAGGGATCCGGGGAGCTGTTTTTT	CASSVARQGSGELFF
.	many	15	TRBV9	TRBJ1-5	TGTGCCAGCAGCGTAGACGGAGTAACCAATCAGCCCCAGCATTTT	CASSVDGVTNQPQHF
.	.	14	TRBV9	TRBJ2-1	TGTGCCAGCAGCGTAGGGAGCTCCTACAATGAGCAGTTCTTC	CASSVGSSYNEQFF
TRBD1	many	15	TRBV9	TRBJ1-1	TGTGCCAGCAGCGCCACCGACAGGGGCAACACTGAAGCTTTCTTT	CASSATDRGNTEAFF
.	.	16	TRBV9	TRBJ2-1	TGTGCCAGCACCAAAGGAGGGGGTGGACACTACAATGAGCAGTTCTTC	CASTKGGGGHYNEQFF
.	.	15	TRBV9	TRBJ2-1	.	CASTVGVGAYNEQLF
.	medium-sized	8	TRBV9	TRBJ2-7	TGTGCTATCCACGAGCAGTACTTC	CAIHEQYF
TRBD1	.	17	TRBV9	TRBJ2-2	TGTGCCAGCAGCGTAGCTCCCGGACAGGGGAACACCGGGGAGCTGTTTTTT	CASSVAPGQGNTGELFF
.	many	15	TRBV9	TRBJ2-2	TGTGCCAGCAGCCCTAGTAGTTGGGACACCGGGGAGCTGTTTTTT	CASSPSSWDTGELFF
.	medium-sized	12	TRBV9	TRBJ1-2	TGTGCCAGCAGCGTAAGGGCTGGTGGCTACACCTTC	CASSVRAGGYTF
.	many	14	TRBV9	TRBJ2-1	TGTGCCAGCAGCCCTGGGACAACCTACAATGAGCAGTTCTTC	CASSPGTTYNEQFF
.	many	15	TRBV9	TRBJ1-2	TGTGCCAGCAGCGTAGGGAGCAGGCTTGGGTATGGCTACACCTTC	CASSVGSRLGYGYTF
TRBD1	many	14	TRBV9	TRBJ2-7	TGTGCCAGCAGCCCGGGACAGGGGTACTACGAGCAGTACTTC	CASSPGQGYYEQYF